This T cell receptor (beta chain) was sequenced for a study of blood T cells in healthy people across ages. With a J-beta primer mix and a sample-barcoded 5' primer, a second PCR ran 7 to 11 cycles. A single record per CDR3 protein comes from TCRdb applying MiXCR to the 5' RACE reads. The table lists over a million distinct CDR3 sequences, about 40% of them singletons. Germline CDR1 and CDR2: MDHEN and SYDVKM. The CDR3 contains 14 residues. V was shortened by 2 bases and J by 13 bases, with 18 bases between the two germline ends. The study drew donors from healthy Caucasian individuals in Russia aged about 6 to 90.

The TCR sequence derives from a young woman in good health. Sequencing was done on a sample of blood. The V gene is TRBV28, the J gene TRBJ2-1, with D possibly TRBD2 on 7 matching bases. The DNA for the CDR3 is TGTGCCAGCAGTTTAGTCGGGGGGCGAGAGACCCAGTTCTTC. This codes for CASSLVGGRETQFF.